The 5 T cell receptor beta chains below were found in one sample sequenced in a study of lymphopenia after photon versus proton radiotherapy. Clones were read by immunoSEQ multiplex PCR, and TCRdb kept only the in-frame ones, dropping some. In the table there are fewer than 30,000 clones, less than 90% of which are singletons. Sequenced material: peripheral blood, taken from a patient treated with photon-based radiotherapy. The receptor set was obtained from a woman in her forties or fifties with pancreatic cancer.

Points on this clone: This may come from a read error, since a much larger clone is one base off. This chain joins TRBV19 and TRBJ1-2, with D possibly matching TRBD1 (5 bases). From germline, CDR1 is LNHDA and CDR2 SQIVND (reference sequence). Trimming took 7 bases from V and 0 from J, leaving 12 bases between them. This CDR3 contains 14 residues. CDR3 region: CASNMWGANYGYTF. Here the CDR3 DNA reads TGTGCCAGTAATATGTGGGGGGCTAACTATGGCTACACCTTC.

A single count supports this clone. The gene calls are TRBV4-3 and TRBJ2-7; a weak D match, TRBD2 (6 bases). The CDR3 consists of 13 residues. Trimming pared 3 bases from V and 4 bases from J, leaving 10 bases between. Germline V gene sequence: CDR1 LGHNA, CDR2 YSLEER. CDR3 protein: CASSHGREYEQYF. In nucleotides, the CDR3 is TGCGCCAGCAGCCACGGGAGAGAGTACGAGCAGTACTTC.

The V and J genes are TRBV7-2 and TRBJ1-5, with 9 nucleotides matching TRBD1. Germline loops: CDR1 SGHTA, CDR2 FQGNSA. V trimming: 3 bases; J trimming: 8 bases; junction bases outside the gene matches: 5. The CDR3 length is 14 residues. The CDR3 spells CASSFTGGTEPQHF. DNA for the CDR3: TGTGCCAGCAGCTTTACAGGGGGCACGGAGCCCCAGCATTTT.

The chain couples TRBV2 to TRBJ1-1, with no clear D. In germline, CDR1 is SNHLY, CDR2 FYNNEI. V lost 2 bases and J lost 5, with 6 bases in between. The CDR3 totals 12 residues. DNA of the CDR3: TGTGCCAGCAGTGAATCTCGGACTGAAGCTTTCTTT. Protein sequence: CASSESRTEAFF.

The chain carries TRBV5-1 and TRBJ1-1; D is unresolved. Trimming removed 6 bases from V and 1 base from J, with 16 bases in between. This CDR3 is 15 amino acids long. From germline, CDR1 is SGHRS and CDR2 YFSETQ. The CDR3 here is CASTQYSMGNTEAFF. The CDR3 region has the DNA TGCGCCAGCACCCAATATAGTATGGGGAACACTGAAGCTTTCTTT.